The source of this TCR beta chain is a study of HIV-infected children after antiretroviral therapy interruption (dated by TCRdb to about 2019). In terms of the full investigation: The study included eight children, four on planned treatment interruption and four on continuous treatment, and all eight had a CD4+ count above 500 and a viral load below 50 copies/ml. Alongside measurements of thymic output, TCR repertoires of children on planned treatment interruption were compared with TCR repertoires of children on continuous antiretroviral treatment. Most participating children had recorded exposure to EBV and CMV. A median age of approximately 9.8 years was recorded in the interruption group, and a median age of roughly 8 years was recorded in the continuous treatment group. In the interruption arm, samples were obtained at week 0, week 12, end of interruption (week 24 or 48), and about 3 years after study end. In the continuous-treatment arm, samples from corresponding weeks 0, 48 and 150 were analyzed.

This clonotype has a count of ten or more. This receptor's antigen is unknown. Within one base of it there is no much larger clone, and no base qualities were kept. Library construction relied on 3' RACE. To correct PCR amplification bias, TCR libraries were generated from RNA with a 3' RACE protocol that used unique molecular identifiers. Amplicon libraries were pooled in groups of up to about 12 and sequenced on an Illumina MiSeq using v2 2x250 paired-end chemistry. On the authors' methods: Reads were processed with Decombinator to assign V and J genes and CDR3, with barcode-based error and PCR bias correction. Before Gini coefficients were calculated with the R ineq package, the repertoires were subsampled to the same depth. GLIPH, Hamming distance and a shared triplet metric were used to assess CDR3 similarity. The public reads were reanalyzed by TCRdb: fastp trimming at Q25, MiXCR alignment, in-frame beta chains only. CDR3 protein duplicates are merged, each entry listing the most common genes and DNA. TCRdb's processing, not the study's, gives the V and J calls here. The sample yields about 89,000 distinct CDR3 sequences; roughly 6.4% were counted once. The top ten clones comprise roughly 1.1% of the sample.

The sample's treatment or condition label, decoded: PENTA 11 planned treatment interruption arm or continuous ART arm. Participants were children from the United Kingdom aged 2 to 15 years who had received at least three-drug ART for at least 24 weeks. The study required cryopreserved PBMCs containing at least 5 million viable cells, and several candidate patients were excluded because of low viable PBMC yield. Naive CD4+ CD45RA+ CD45RO- T cells were FACS-sorted from thawed PBMCs on a FACSAria III cell sorter. After sorting, the cells were fixed and RNA was extracted first with the RNeasy FFPE kit and then with the RNeasy Micro kit. The investigation overall reported the following: Minor non-naive CD45RA+ populations such as EMRA or stem memory cells might have been included among the sorted CD45RA+ naive cells. The small number of patients is a limitation of the study, so the data should be interpreted with caution. The naive CD4+ Gini coefficient rose by the end of treatment interruption, suggesting clonal expansion, and returned to baseline by 3 years. In naive CD4+ repertoires of PTI patients, CDR3 sharing between time points fell after interruption began; many sequences were shared between end of interruption and 3 years later.

Sequencing was performed on CD45RA+ CD4+ T cells from PBMCs, pooled from several time points, taken from a donor given antiretroviral therapy, either interrupted or continuous. This sample's cell subset or site label indicates: naive CD4+ CD45RA+ CD45RO- T cells. The receptor was isolated from a pool of human donors with HIV.

The CDR3 protein: CASSRGLQVSNYGYTF. The DNA sequence is given as TGTGCCAGCTCGAGGGGCCTTCAAGTCTCTAACTATGGCTACACCTTC. This chain is built from TRBV6-1 and TRBJ1-2; TRBD1 might be the D gene, on 5 matching bases. The cysteine opens and the phenylalanine closes a CDR3 of 16 amino acids. The entry retains the CDR3 DNA only, 48 bases that are in frame from base 1. V is reduced by 8 bases and J by 0 bases, leaving a spacing of 19 bases between them. The CDR1 and CDR2 encoded by the germline V gene are MNHNS and SASEGT.